This T cell receptor beta chain was sequenced during a study of T cell changes during pregnancy in multiple sclerosis. Produced via immunoSEQ multiplex PCR; TCRdb's table is partial and in-frame only. Among roughly 45,000 clones listed, almost 90% were seen once. This specimen consisted of peripheral blood, obtained in the first trimester of pregnancy. This clonotype originated in a female donor in good health, enrolled as a control in a pregnancy study.

The CDR3 region has the DNA TGCGCCAGCAGCCCCGATTACATTACGTGGGCGGGAGACACAGATACGCAGTATTTT. It encodes CASSPDYITWAGDTDTQYF. J is TRBJ2-3 and V is TRBV4-3; 7 bases are a match to TRBD2. The junction had 18 bases not matched to a gene; V was cut back by 4 bases and J by 2 bases. The CDR3 runs 19 residues. Germline assignment: CDR1 LGHNA and CDR2 YSLEER.